These 5 T cell receptor beta chains were all obtained from the same sample, sequenced in a study of T cell clones after liver transplantation. TCRdb's table, derived via immunoSEQ multiplex PCR, lists solely in-frame clones and lacks some. The data show tens of thousands of clones, about four fifths seen once. The sequencing here drew on CD4+ T cells from blood, taken 12 months after liver transplant. These receptor sequences come from a human patient who received a liver transplant. The T cells may partly be graft donor cells.

In the case of this clone: Other DNA sequences in this sample translate to the same CDR3. The chain combines TRBV20-1 with TRBJ1-1, with D unresolved. Germline-derived CDR1 and CDR2 are DFQATT and SNEGSKA (reference sequence). The CDR3 loop spans 11 amino acids. The germline V and J ends were trimmed by 3 bases and 1 base, with 3 bases remaining between them. CDR3 sequence reads: CSARENTEAFF. The CDR3 nucleotides read TGCAGTGCTAGGGAGAACACTGAAGCTTTCTTT.

CDR3 coding DNA: TGTGCCAGCTCACCACTTTCCACGAATTACGGGACAGGGGGCACTGAAGCTTTCTTT. Translating gives CASSPLSTNYGTGGTEAFF. The rearrangement uses TRBV18 and TRBJ1-1; TRBD1 matches 11 bases. CDR1 is KGHSH, CDR2 LQKENI, per germline. The junction had 14 bases not matched to a gene; V was cut back by 1 base and J by 4 bases. The CDR3 runs to 19 residues.

The CDR3 region is CASTPLVSSDTQYF. The CDR3 DNA is TGTGCCAGCACCCCACTAGTTTCTTCAGATACGCAGTATTTT. The V and J genes are TRBV6-1 and TRBJ2-3; TRBD2 might be the D (5 bases). V lost 7 bases, J lost 4 bases, and 15 bases lay in between. Germline values: CDR1 MNHNS, CDR2 SASEGT. The CDR3 runs 14 residues.

V usage is TRBV30 and J usage is TRBJ1-6; D ambiguous. Trimming removed 0 bases from V and 9 bases from J, with 6 bases in between. The germline CDR1 and CDR2 sequences are GTSNPN and SVGIG (reference sequence). This CDR3 contains 12 residues. The CDR3, as DNA: TGTGCCTGGAGTGTTGGGTTTTCACCCCTCCACTTT. Its protein product is CAWSVGFSPLHF.

This clone was recorded once. Within the sample, other DNA sequences also encode this same CDR3. This rearrangement joins TRBV29-1 to TRBJ1-1; no firm D call. V dropped 4 bases and J dropped 6 bases, with 6 bases sitting between them. The CDR3 is made up of 10 amino acids. The germline CDR1 and CDR2 sequences are SQVTM and ANQGSEA. CDR3 nucleotides: TGCAGCGTTGGTGGACCTGAAGCTTTCTTT. Its translation is CSVGGPEAFF.